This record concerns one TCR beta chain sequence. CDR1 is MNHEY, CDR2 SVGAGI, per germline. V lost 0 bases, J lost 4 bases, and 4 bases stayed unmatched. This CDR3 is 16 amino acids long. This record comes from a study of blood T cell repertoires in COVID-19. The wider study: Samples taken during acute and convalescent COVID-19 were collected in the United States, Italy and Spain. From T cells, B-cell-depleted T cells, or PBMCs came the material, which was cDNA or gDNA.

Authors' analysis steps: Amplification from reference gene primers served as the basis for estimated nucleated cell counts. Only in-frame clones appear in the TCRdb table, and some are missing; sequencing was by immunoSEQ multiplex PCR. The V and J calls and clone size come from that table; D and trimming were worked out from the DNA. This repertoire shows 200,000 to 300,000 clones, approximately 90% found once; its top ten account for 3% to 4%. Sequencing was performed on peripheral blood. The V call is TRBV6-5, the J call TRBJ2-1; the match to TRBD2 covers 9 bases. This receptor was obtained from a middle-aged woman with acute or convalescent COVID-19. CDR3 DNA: TGTGCCAGCAGTTACTCGACTAGCGGTTTATACAATGAGCAGTTCTTC. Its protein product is CASSYSTSGLYNEQFF.